This TCR beta chain was recorded in a study of T cells after yellow fever vaccination. Study details: Researchers used SMART-Seq v4 Ultra Low Input to prepare fractions that had low cell numbers. Study results and limitations: Repertoires obtained by FACS sorting could include abundant clonotypes that entered as contaminants from the bulk population. Peaking faster, on day 5 versus 15, the secondary response was nonetheless weaker. The booster response re-showed most primary clones: around 95% CD4, about 89% CD8.

MiXCR was run by TCRdb on the 5' RACE reads, yielding one entry per CDR3 protein. The table has around 63,000 distinct CDR3 sequences, around 7.4% seen once; the top ten hold 30% to 45%. V lost 3 bases and J lost 7, with 16 bases in between. The CDR3 loop spans 13 amino acids. Germline-derived CDR1 and CDR2 are SQVTM and ANQGSEA. This clonotype counts as medium-sized. Its target is unknown. The source material was CD8+ T cells sorted from PBMCs, sampled 15 days after the yellow fever booster vaccination. This TCR was sampled from a man aged 30 to 45 who received the YFV17D yellow fever vaccine. V gene TRBV29-1 combines with J gene TRBJ2-7; tentatively, D is TRBD1 or TRBD2 (5 bases each). The CDR3 region is CSVEAGTLYEQYF. The CDR3 DNA follows: TGCAGCGTTGAGGCAGGGACCCTTTATGAGCAGTACTTC.